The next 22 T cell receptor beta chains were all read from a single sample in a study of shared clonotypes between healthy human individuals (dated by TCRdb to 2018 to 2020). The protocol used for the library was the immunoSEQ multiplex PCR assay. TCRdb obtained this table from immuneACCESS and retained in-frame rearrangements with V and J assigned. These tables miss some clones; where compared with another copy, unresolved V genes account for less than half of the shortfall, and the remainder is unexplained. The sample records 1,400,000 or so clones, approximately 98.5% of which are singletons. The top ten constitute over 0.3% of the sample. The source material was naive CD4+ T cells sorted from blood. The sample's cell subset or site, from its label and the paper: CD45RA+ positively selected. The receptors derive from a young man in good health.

The CDR3 DNA is TGCGCCAGCAGCTGGGGACTAGCGCAAGAGACCCAGTACTTC. This sequence encodes CASSWGLAQETQYF. The V call is TRBV5-1, the J call TRBJ2-5, with 10 bases that match TRBD2. This CDR3 region has 14 residues. After removal of 3 bases from V and 2 bases from J, the junction contained 1 base not matched to a gene. Looked up from germline, CDR1 is SGHRS and CDR2 is YFSETQ.

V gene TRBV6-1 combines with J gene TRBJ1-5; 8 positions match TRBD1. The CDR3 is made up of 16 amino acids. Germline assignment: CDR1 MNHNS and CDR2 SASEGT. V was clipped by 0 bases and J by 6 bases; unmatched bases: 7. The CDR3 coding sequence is TGTGCCAGCAGTGAAGCGCGCAGGGGGCCTTTTCAGCCCCAGCATTTT. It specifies CASSEARRGPFQPQHF.

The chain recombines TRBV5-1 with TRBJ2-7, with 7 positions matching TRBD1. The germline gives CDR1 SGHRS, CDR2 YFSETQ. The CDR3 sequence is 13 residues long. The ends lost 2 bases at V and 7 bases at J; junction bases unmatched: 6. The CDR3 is CASSFEGAEEQYF. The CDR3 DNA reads TGCGCCAGCAGCTTCGAGGGGGCTGAAGAGCAGTACTTC.

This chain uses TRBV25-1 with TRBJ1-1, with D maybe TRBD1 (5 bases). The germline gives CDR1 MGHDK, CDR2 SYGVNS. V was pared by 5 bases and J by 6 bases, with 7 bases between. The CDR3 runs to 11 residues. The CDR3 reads CASSLGAEAFF. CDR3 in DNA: TGTGCCAGCAGTTTGGGGGCTGAAGCTTTCTTT. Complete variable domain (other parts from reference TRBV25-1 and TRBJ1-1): EADIYQTPRYLVIGTGKKITLECSQTMGHDKMYWYQQDPGMELHLIHYSYGVNSTEKGDLSSESTVSRIRTEHFPLTLESARPSHTSQYLCASSLGAEAFFGQGTRLTVV.

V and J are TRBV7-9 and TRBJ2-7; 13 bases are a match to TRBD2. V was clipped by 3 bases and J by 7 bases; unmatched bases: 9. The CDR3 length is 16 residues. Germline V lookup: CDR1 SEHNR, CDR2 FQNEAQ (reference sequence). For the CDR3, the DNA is TGTGCCAGCAGCTTCGGACTAGCGGGAGAGTCGGGGGAGCAGTACTTC. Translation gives CASSFGLAGESGEQYF.

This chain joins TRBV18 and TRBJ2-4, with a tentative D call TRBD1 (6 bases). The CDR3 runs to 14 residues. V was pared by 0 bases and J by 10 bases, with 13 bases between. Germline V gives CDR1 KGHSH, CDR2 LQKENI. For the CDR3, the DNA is TGTGCCAGCTCACCACCGAGAGCAGGGGCGATTCAGTACTTC. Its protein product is CASSPPRAGAIQYF.

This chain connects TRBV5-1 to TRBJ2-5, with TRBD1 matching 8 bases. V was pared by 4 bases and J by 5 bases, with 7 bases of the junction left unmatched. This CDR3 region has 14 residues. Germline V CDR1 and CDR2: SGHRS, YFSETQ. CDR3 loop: CASSGGTGRETQYF. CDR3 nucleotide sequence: TGCGCCAGCAGCGGAGGGACAGGACGGGAGACCCAGTACTTC.

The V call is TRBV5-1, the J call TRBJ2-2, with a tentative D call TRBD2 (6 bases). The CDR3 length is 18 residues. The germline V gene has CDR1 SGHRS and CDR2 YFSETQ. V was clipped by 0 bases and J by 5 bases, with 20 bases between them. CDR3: CASSLASRLVSATGELFF. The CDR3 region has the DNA TGCGCCAGCAGCTTGGCCTCAAGACTAGTTTCCGCGACCGGGGAGCTGTTTTTT.

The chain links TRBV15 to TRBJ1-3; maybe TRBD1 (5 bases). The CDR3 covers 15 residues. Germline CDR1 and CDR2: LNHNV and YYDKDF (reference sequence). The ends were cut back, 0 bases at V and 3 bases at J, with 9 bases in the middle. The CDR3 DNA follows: TGTGCCACCAGCAGAGATCGGGGGATTGGAAACACCATATATTTT. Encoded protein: CATSRDRGIGNTIYF.

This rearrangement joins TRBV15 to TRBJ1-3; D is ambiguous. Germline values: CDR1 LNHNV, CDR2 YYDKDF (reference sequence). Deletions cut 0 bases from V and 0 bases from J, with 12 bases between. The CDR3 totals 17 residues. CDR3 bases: TGTGCCACCAGCAGAGACCAGACCAGGTTCTCTGGAAACACCATATATTTT. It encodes CATSRDQTRFSGNTIYF.

The DNA for the CDR3 is TGTGCCAGCAGCCAACTTTTTGACGCCTCCTACGAGCAGTACTTC. It translates to CASSQLFDASYEQYF. The chain has TRBV4-2 and TRBJ2-7; D is uncertain. The V gene lost 2 bases and the J gene lost 0 bases, with 11 bases spanning the gap. There are 15 residues in the CDR3. CDR1 and CDR2 from the germline V gene are LGHNA and YNFKEQ.

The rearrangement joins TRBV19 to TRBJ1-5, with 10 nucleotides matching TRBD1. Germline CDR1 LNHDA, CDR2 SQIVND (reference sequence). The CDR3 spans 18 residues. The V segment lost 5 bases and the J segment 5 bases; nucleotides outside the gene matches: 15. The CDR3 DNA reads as TGTGCCAGTAGTCCTGGGACAGGGGATACAAAGGGGCATCAGCCCCAGCATTTT. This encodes CASSPGTGDTKGHQPQHF.

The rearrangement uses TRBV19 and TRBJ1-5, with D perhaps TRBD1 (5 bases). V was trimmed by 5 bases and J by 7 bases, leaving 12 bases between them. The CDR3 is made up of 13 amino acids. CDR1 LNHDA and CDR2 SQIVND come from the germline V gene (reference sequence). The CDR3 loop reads CASSSGTVQPQHF. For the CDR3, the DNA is TGTGCCAGTAGTTCCGGGACGGTCCAGCCCCAGCATTTT.

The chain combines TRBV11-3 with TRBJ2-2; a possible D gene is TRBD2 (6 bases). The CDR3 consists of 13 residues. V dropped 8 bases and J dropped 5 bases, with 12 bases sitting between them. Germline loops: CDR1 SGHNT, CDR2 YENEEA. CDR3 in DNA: TGTGCCAGCGGGACTTTTCAGACCGGGGAGCTGTTTTTT. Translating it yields CASGTFQTGELFF. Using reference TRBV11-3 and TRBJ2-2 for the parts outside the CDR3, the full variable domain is EAGVVQSPRYKIIEKKQPVAFWCNPISGHNTLYWYLQNLGQGPELLIRYENEEAVDDSQLPKDRFSAERLKGVDSTLKIQPAELGDSAVYLCASGTFQTGELFFGEGSRLTVL.

The CDR3 DNA follows: TGTGCCAGCAGTTCAACGCGGGAGGGACTCCCGACCCAGTACTTC. Its protein product is CASSSTREGLPTQYF. The chain has TRBV7-2 and TRBJ2-5; 9 bases fit TRBD2. CDR3 length: 15 residues. After removal of 6 bases from V and 7 bases from J, the junction contained 12 bases not matched to a gene. Per the germline V gene, CDR1 is SGHTA and CDR2 is FQGNSA.

The CDR3 sequence: CATSTHSRGYNQPQHF. CDR3 in DNA: TGTGCCACCAGCACCCACTCACGCGGCTACAATCAGCCCCAGCATTTT. The chain recombines TRBV15 with TRBJ1-5; D unclear. There are 16 residues in the CDR3. The V end was cut by 4 bases, the J end by 3 bases, with 16 bases between. Per the germline V gene, CDR1 is LNHNV and CDR2 is YYDKDF (reference sequence).

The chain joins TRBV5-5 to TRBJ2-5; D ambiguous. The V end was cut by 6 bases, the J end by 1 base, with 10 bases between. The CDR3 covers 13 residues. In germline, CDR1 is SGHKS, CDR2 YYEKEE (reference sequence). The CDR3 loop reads CASTVDIQETQYF. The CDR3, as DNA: TGTGCCAGCACCGTAGACATCCAAGAGACCCAGTACTTC. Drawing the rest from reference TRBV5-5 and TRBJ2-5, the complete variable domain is DAGVTQSPTHLIKTRGQQVTLRCSPISGHKSVSWYQQVLGQGPQFIFQYYEKEERGRGNFPDRFSARQFPNYSSELNVNALLLGDSALYLCASTVDIQETQYFGPGTRLLVL.

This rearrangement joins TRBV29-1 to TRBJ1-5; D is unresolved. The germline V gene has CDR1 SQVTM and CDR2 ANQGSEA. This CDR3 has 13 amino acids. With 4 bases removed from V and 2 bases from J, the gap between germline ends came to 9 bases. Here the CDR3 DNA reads TGCAGCGTTGGAGGTTGGGGCAATCAGCCCCAGCATTTT. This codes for CSVGGWGNQPQHF.

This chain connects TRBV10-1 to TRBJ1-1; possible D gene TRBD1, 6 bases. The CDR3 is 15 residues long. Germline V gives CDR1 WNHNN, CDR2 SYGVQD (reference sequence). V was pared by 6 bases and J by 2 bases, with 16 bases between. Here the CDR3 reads CASSATRGINTEAFF. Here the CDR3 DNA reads TGCGCCAGCAGCGCCACCAGGGGCATCAACACTGAAGCTTTCTTT.

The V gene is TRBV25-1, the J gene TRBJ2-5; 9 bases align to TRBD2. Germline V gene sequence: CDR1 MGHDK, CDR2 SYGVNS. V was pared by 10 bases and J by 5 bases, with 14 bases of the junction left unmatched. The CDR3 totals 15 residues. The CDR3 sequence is CATHSISGRRETQYF. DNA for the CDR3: TGTGCCACCCACAGTATTAGCGGGAGAAGGGAGACCCAGTACTTC.

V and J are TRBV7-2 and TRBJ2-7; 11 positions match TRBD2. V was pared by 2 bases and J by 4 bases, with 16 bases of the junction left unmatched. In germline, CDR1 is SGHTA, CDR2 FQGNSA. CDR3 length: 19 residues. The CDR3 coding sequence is TGTGCCAGCAGCTTATTACTAGCGGGAGTCGTAAAAAAAGGGTACGAGCAGTACTTC. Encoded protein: CASSLLLAGVVKKGYEQYF.

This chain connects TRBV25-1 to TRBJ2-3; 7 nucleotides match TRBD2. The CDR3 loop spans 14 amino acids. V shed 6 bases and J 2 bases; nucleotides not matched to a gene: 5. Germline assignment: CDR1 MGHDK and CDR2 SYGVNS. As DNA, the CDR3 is TGTGCCAGCAGGCAGACTAGCTACACAGATACGCAGTATTTT. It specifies CASRQTSYTDTQYF.